The text below deals with one T cell receptor beta chain. Its matching antigen is unknown. Donors were healthy HIV-negative adults without recently reported acute infections or vaccinations. Researchers drew on roughly 100 million PBMCs for genomic DNA from unsorted samples. V lost 2 bases to trimming and J lost 0 bases; unmatched junction nucleotides: 3. The germline V gene encodes CDR1 SGHRS and CDR2 YFSETQ. The CDR3 runs 16 residues. Repertoires were generated with immunoSEQ multiplex PCR, while TCRdb's copy carries only in-frame clones and drops some. Of about 520,000 clones listed, 60% to 80% were seen once; the top ten hold around 12%. This sample was taken from a study of shared clonotypes between healthy human individuals. Findings and caveats of the study: It was only blood that was sampled, and tissue repertoires likely differ.

What was sequenced was PBMCs. The V call is TRBV5-1, the J call TRBJ2-2, with 8 bases lining up with TRBD1. This TCR derives from a woman aged 40-49 years in good health. Some clones in this sample may be carry-over from other donors' samples. For the CDR3, the DNA is TGCGCCAGCAGCTTCGGACAGGGCACGAACACCGGGGAGCTGTTTTTT. It yields the protein CASSFGQGTNTGELFF.